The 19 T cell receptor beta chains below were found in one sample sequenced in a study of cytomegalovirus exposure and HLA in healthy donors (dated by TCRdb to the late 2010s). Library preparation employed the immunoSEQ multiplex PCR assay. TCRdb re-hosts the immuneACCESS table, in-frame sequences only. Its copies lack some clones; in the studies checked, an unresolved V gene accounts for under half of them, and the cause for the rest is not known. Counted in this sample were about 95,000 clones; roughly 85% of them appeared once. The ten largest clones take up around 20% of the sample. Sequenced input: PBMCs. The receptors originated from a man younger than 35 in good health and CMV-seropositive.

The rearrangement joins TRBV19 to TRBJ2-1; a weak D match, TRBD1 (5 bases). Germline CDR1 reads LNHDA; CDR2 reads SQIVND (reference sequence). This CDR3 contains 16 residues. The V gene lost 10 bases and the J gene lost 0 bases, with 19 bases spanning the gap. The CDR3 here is CATKGFSGSSYNEQFF. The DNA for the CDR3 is TGTGCCACCAAGGGGTTTTCTGGCAGCTCCTACAATGAGCAGTTCTTC.

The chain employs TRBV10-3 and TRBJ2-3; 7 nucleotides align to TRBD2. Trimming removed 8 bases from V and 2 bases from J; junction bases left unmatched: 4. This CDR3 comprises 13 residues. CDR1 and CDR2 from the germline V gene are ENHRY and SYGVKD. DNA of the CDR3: TGTGCCATCCTAGCGGCCATCACAGATACGCAGTATTTT. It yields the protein CAILAAITDTQYF.

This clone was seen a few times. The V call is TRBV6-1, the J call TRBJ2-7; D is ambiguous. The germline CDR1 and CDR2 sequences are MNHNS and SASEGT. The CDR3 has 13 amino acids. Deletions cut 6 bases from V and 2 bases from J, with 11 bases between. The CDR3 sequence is CASSLGTPYEQYF. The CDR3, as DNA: TGTGCCAGCAGCCTCGGTACCCCCTACGAGCAGTACTTC.

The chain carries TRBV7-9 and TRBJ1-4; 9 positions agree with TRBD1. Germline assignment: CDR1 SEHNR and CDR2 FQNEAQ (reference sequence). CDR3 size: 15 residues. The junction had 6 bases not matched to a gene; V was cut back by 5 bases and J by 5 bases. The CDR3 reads CASSQGQGSNEKLFF. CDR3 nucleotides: TGTGCCAGCAGCCAAGGACAGGGGTCAAATGAAAAACTGTTTTTT.

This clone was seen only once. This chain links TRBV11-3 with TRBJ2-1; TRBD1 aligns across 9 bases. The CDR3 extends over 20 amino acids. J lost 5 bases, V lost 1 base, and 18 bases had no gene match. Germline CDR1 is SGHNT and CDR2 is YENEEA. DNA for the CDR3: TGTGCCAGCAGCTTAGTGCCGAACAGGGGGCGCGGTTACTACAACAATGAGCAGTTCTTC. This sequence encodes CASSLVPNRGRGYYNNEQFF.

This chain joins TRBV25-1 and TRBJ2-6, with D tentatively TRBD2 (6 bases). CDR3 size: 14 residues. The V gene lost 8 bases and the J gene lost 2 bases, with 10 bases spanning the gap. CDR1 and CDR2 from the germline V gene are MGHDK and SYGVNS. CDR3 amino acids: CASGPGAGANVLTF. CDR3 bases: TGTGCCAGCGGACCGGGGGCTGGGGCCAACGTCCTGACTTTC.

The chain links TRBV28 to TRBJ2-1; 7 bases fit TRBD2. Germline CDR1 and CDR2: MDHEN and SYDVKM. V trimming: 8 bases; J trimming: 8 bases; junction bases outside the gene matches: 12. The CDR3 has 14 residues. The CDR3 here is CASLADLTEHEQFF. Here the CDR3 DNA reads TGTGCCAGCCTAGCGGATTTGACCGAGCATGAGCAGTTCTTC. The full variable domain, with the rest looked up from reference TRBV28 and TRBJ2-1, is DVKVTQSSRYLVKRTGEKVFLECVQDMDHENMFWYRQDPGLGLRLIYFSYDVKMKEKGDIPEGYSVSREKKERFSLILESASTNQTSMYLCASLADLTEHEQFFGPGTRLTVL.

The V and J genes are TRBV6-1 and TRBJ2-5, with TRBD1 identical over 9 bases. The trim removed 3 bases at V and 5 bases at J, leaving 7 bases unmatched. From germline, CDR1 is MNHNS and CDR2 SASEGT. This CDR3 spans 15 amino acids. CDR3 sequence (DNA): TGTGCCAGCAGTGACCAGACAGGGGGATTGGAGACCCAGTACTTC. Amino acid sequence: CASSDQTGGLETQYF.

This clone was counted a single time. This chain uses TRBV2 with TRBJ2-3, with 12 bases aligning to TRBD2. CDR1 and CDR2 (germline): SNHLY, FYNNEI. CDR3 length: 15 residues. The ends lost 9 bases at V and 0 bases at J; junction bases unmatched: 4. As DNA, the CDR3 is TGTGCCAGGGGTGGGACTAGCGGGAGCACAGATACGCAGTATTTT. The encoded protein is CARGGTSGSTDTQYF. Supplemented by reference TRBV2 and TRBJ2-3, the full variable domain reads EPEVTQTPSHQVTQMGQEVILRCVPISNHLYFYWYRQILGQKVEFLVSFYNNEISEKSEIFDDQFSVERPDGSNFTLKIRSTKLEDSAMYFCARGGTSGSTDTQYFGPGTRLTVL.

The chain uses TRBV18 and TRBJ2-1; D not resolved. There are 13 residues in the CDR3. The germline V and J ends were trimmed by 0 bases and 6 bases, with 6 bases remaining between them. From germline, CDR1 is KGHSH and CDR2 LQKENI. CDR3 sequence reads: CASSPPASNEQFF. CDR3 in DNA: TGTGCCAGCTCACCACCGGCTAGCAATGAGCAGTTCTTC.

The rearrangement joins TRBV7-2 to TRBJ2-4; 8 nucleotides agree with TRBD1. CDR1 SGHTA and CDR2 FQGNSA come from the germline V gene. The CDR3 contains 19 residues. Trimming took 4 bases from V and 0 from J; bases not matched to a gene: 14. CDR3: CASSYWGQAVTLAKNIQYF. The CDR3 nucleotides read TGTGCCAGCAGCTATTGGGGACAGGCGGTAACTTTAGCCAAAAACATTCAGTACTTC.

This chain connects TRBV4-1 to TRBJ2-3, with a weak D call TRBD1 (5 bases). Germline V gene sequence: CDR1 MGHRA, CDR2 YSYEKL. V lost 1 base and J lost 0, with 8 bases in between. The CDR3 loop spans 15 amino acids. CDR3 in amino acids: CASSQGRASTDTQYF. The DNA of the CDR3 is TGCGCCAGCAGCCAAGGCAGGGCCAGCACAGATACGCAGTATTTT.

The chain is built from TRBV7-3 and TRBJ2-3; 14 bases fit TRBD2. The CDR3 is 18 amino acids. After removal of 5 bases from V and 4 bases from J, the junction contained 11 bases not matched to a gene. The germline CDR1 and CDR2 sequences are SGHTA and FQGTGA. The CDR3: CASSPAGLAGDLADTQYF. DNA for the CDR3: TGTGCCAGCAGCCCTGCGGGACTAGCGGGAGATTTGGCAGATACGCAGTATTTT.

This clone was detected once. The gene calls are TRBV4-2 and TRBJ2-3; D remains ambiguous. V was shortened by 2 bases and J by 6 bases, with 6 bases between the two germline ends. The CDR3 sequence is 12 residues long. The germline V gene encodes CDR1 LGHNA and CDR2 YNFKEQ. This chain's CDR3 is CASSQSRDTQYF. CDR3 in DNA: TGTGCCAGCAGCCAAAGCAGGGATACGCAGTATTTT.

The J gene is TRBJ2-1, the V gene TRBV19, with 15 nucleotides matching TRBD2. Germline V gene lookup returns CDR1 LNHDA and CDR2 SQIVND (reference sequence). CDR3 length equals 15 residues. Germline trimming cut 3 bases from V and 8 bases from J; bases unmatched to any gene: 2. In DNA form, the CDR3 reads TGTGCCAGTAGTATCCGGACTAGCGGGAGGGATGAGCAGTTCTTC. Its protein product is CASSIRTSGRDEQFF.

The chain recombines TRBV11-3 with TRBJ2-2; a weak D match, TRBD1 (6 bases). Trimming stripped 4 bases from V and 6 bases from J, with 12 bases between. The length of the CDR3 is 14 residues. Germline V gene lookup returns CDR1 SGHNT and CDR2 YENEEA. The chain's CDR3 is CASSSGDWAGELFF. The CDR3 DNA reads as TGTGCCAGCAGCTCAGGGGATTGGGCCGGGGAGCTGTTTTTT.

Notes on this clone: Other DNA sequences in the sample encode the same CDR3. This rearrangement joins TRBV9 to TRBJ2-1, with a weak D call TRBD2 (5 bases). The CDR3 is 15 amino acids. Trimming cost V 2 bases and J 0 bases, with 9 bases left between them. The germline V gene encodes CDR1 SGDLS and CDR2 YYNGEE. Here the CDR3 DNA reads TGTGCCAGCAGCGTCTCTGGGAGCTCCTACAATGAGCAGTTCTTC. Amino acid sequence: CASSVSGSSYNEQFF. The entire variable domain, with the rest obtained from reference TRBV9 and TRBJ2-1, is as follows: DSGVTQTPKHLITATGQRVTLRCSPRSGDLSVYWYQQSLDQGLQFLIQYYNGEERAKGNILERFSAQQFPDLHSELNLSSLELGDSALYFCASSVSGSSYNEQFFGPGTRLTVL.

The CDR3 here is CASSPVLRTGDAFF. The CDR3 DNA sequence: TGCGCCAGCAGCCCTGTCTTACGGACAGGCGATGCTTTCTTT. V usage is TRBV4-1 and J usage is TRBJ1-1; 7 bases align to TRBD1. The CDR3 has 14 amino acids. Germline lookup yields CDR1 MGHRA and CDR2 YSYEKL. The ends lost 4 bases at V and 11 bases at J; junction bases unmatched: 13.

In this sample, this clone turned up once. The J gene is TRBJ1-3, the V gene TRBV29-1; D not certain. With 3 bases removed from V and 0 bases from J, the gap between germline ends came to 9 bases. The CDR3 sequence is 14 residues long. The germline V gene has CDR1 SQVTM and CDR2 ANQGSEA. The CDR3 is CSVDGHLSGNTIYF. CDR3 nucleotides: TGCAGCGTTGACGGTCATCTCTCTGGAAACACCATATATTTT.